Below, 27 T cell receptor beta chains from the same sample are listed, as sequenced in a study of breast tumors, draining lymph nodes, adjacent tissues. Axillary draining lymph nodes of breast cancer patients supplied the node samples. TCRdb passed the multiplex PCR reads through MiXCR, listing each CDR3 protein once. The sample contains more than 200,000 distinct CDR3 sequences, less than 40% of which appear only once. Sequenced input: axillary lymph node tissue. The receptors derive from a female donor with breast cancer. Some clones in this sample may be carry-over from other donors' samples.

At least ten counts were recorded for this clonotype. The gene calls are TRBV7-2 and TRBJ2-7; weak D call: TRBD2 (6 bases). CDR1 and CDR2 from the germline V gene are SGHTA and FQGNSA. The CDR3 has 16 residues. Trimming left V 0 bases short and J 2 bases short, with 14 bases between. The chain's CDR3 is CASSLALLATTYEQYF. The DNA of the CDR3 is TGTGCCAGCAGCTTAGCCCTTCTAGCGACTACCTACGAGCAGTACTTC. Full variable domain (rest looked up from reference TRBV7-2 and TRBJ2-7): GAGVSQSPSNKVTEKGKDVELRCDPISGHTALYWYRQSLGQGLEFLIYFQGNSAPDKSGLPSDRFSAERTGGSVSTLTIQRTQQEDSAVYLCASSLALLATTYEQYFGPGTRLTVT.

In this sample, this clonotype turned up many times. V is TRBV20-1 and J is TRBJ2-3; D may be TRBD2 (5 bases). Trimming removed 1 base from V and 6 bases from J, with 17 bases in between. Germline V gives CDR1 DFQATT, CDR2 SNEGSKA (reference sequence). CDR3 size: 15 residues. The CDR3 sequence: CSARVPLSSGDTQYF. The CDR3 nucleotides read TGCAGTGCTAGAGTTCCCCTATCCTCGGGGGATACGCAGTATTTT.

This clonotype was seen ten or more times. V usage is TRBV7-8 and J usage is TRBJ1-5, with unresolved D. Trimming removed 4 bases at V and 6 bases at J, with 10 bases between. Germline V gene lookup returns CDR1 SGHVS and CDR2 FQNEAQ. The CDR3 spans 13 residues. The CDR3 loop reads CASSYLAGQPQHF. In DNA form, the CDR3 reads TGTGCCAGCAGCTACTTAGCTGGTCAGCCCCAGCATTTT.

Many counts were recorded for this clonotype. V is TRBV6-6 and J is TRBJ2-1, with 7 bases matching TRBD2. V dropped 9 bases and J dropped 3; count of bases not matched to a gene: 8. The germline gives CDR1 MNHNY, CDR2 SVGAGI (reference sequence). The CDR3 is 14 amino acids. The CDR3 region has the DNA TGTGCCAGTTCGCGGGCTAGCGGCTACAATGAGCAGTTCTTC. Its protein product is CASSRASGYNEQFF.

CDR3 bases: TGTGCCAGTAGTATAGGCGGGACTAGCGGGTACAATGAGCAGTTCTTC. Residues: CASSIGGTSGYNEQFF. The chain carries TRBV19 and TRBJ2-1; TRBD2 matches 12 bases. V gave up 1 base and J gave up 4 bases; unmatched junction bases: 2. CDR1 and CDR2 from the germline V gene are LNHDA and SQIVND (reference sequence). The CDR3 is made up of 16 amino acids. Filled out from reference TRBV19 and TRBJ2-1, the complete variable domain reads DGGITQSPKYLFRKEGQNVTLSCEQNLNHDAMYWYRQDPGQGLRLIYYSQIVNDFQKGDIAEGYSVSREKKESFPLTVTSAQKNPTAFYLCASSIGGTSGYNEQFFGPGTRLTVL.

This clonotype was seen at least ten times. The rearrangement uses TRBV2 and TRBJ1-1; D is perhaps TRBD1 (5 bases). The CDR3 is 13 residues long. Trimming shortened V by 3 bases and J by 9 bases, and 14 bases separated the two germline ends. The germline CDR1 and CDR2 sequences are SNHLY and FYNNEI. The CDR3 nucleotides are TGTGCCAGCAGTGACCCCGTTTACAGGAAAGCTTTCTTT. Its protein product is CASSDPVYRKAFF.

In this sample, this clonotype turned up many times. The chain couples TRBV12-3 or TRBV12-4 to TRBJ2-1; no definite D call. The CDR3 covers 12 residues. Trimming removed 6 bases from V and 0 bases from J, with 3 bases in between. CDR3 sequence: CASRTSYNEQFF. The CDR3 nucleotides are TGTGCCAGCAGAACCTCCTACAATGAGCAGTTCTTC.

This clonotype was detected many times. The rearrangement joins TRBV6-6 to TRBJ2-1; 14 bases agree with TRBD2. CDR1 and CDR2 from the germline V gene are MNHNY and SVGAGI (reference sequence). The CDR3 spans 17 residues. Trimming cost V 2 bases and J 2 bases; bases outside gene matches: 2. The CDR3 here is CASSYGTSGSPYNEQFF. In nucleotides, the CDR3 is TGTGCCAGCAGTTACGGGACTAGCGGGAGCCCCTACAATGAGCAGTTCTTC.

This chain links TRBV2 with TRBJ2-7; 7 bases match TRBD2. CDR1 and CDR2 (germline): SNHLY, FYNNEI. J was trimmed by 3 bases and V by 6 bases; bases with no gene match: 8. The CDR3 totals 14 residues. The CDR3 here is CASRPGLDFYEQYF. CDR3 DNA: TGTGCCAGCAGACCTGGACTAGATTTCTACGAGCAGTACTTC.

This clonotype was counted at least ten times. The CDR3 nucleotides are TGTGCCAGCAGCCACGCATCCAATCAGCCCCAGCATTTT. Protein: CASSHASNQPQHF. The chain employs TRBV12-3 or TRBV12-4 and TRBJ1-5; D call uncertain. Deletions cut 6 bases from V and 3 bases from J, with 9 bases between. CDR3 length: 13 residues.

As to this clonotype: The junction does not match germline at one end; this may be a read error. V and J are TRBV7-3 and TRBJ2-1, with D maybe TRBD2 (5 bases). The CDR3 length is 15 residues. Germline V gives CDR1 SGHTA, CDR2 FQGTGA. CDR3 sequence (DNA): TGTGCCAGCAGCCTCGATAGCGAGAGTTACAATGAGCAGCTCTTC. Translating gives CASSLDSESYNEQLF.

The chain links TRBV2 to TRBJ2-3, with a possible D match to TRBD1 (5 bases). This CDR3 spans 14 amino acids. Trimming removed 4 bases from V and 3 bases from J, with 11 bases in between. Germline values: CDR1 SNHLY, CDR2 FYNNEI. CDR3 loop: CASSGRKGTDTQYF. DNA for the CDR3: TGTGCCAGCAGTGGGCGGAAGGGGACAGATACGCAGTATTTT. The whole variable domain, remainder taken from reference TRBV2 and TRBJ2-3, is EPEVTQTPSHQVTQMGQEVILRCVPISNHLYFYWYRQILGQKVEFLVSFYNNEISEKSEIFDDQFSVERPDGSNFTLKIRSTKLEDSAMYFCASSGRKGTDTQYFGPGTRLTVL.

This clonotype was seen many times. This chain uses TRBV11-2 with TRBJ2-1; 7 positions agree with TRBD2. Germline V gene data show CDR1 as SGHAT and CDR2 as FQNNGV. Germline trimming cut 1 base from V and 5 bases from J; bases unmatched to any gene: 17. The CDR3 is made up of 19 amino acids. The CDR3 bases are TGTGCCAGCAGCTTAGTTTGGGGAGGGTGGGGAAAAATTAACAATGAGCAGTTCTTC. Protein product: CASSLVWGGWGKINNEQFF.

This clonotype was seen ten or more times. V is TRBV15 and J is TRBJ2-3; perhaps TRBD2 as D (5 bases). This CDR3 contains 17 residues. Trimming removed 1 base from V and 1 base from J, with 15 bases in between. CDR1 is LNHNV, CDR2 YYDKDF, per germline (reference sequence). This CDR3 is CATSRVLAQIGTDTQYF. CDR3 DNA: TGTGCCACCAGCAGAGTGCTAGCTCAGATTGGCACAGATACGCAGTATTTT.

Notes on this clonotype: A clone one base away is much larger, so this may be a read error. Written as DNA, the CDR3 is TGTGCCGGCAGCCCTCCGGGCGGGAGGGCCCGTGAGCAGTTCTTC. It codes for CAGSPPGGRAREQFF. This chain joins TRBV11-2 and TRBJ2-1; 9 nucleotides align to TRBD2. The CDR3 length is 15 residues. CDR1 is SGHAT, CDR2 FQNNGV, per germline. Combining the CDR3 with reference TRBV11-2 and TRBJ2-1 gives the whole variable domain EAGVAQSPRYKIIEKRQSVAFWCNPISGHATLYWYQQILGQGPKLLIQFQNNGVVDDSQLPKDRFSAERLKGVDSTLKIQPAKLEDSAVYLCAGSPPGGRAREQFFGPGTRLTVL.

For this clonotype: Possible read error: a much larger clone is one base away. The chain uses TRBV11-3 and TRBJ2-1, with 7 bases matching TRBD2. This CDR3 region has 13 residues. The trim removed 5 bases at V and 10 bases at J, leaving 8 bases unmatched. In germline, CDR1 is SGHNT, CDR2 YENEEA. The DNA for the CDR3 is TGTGCCAGCAGCCCCACTAGCGCGGCCGAGCAGTTCTTC. Its protein product is CASSPTSAAEQFF.

This clonotype was detected many times. The CDR3 nucleotides are TGCGCCAGCAGCCAAGGTCAGACTAACACCGGGGAGCTGTTTTTT. Translation: CASSQGQTNTGELFF. This rearrangement joins TRBV4-3 to TRBJ2-2, with unresolved D. The CDR3 is 15 residues long. The germline gives CDR1 LGHNA, CDR2 YSLEER. Trimming took 1 base from V and 2 from J, leaving 8 bases between them.

This clonotype was seen ten or more times. This chain uses TRBV5-4 with TRBJ1-4, with 7 bases lining up with TRBD1. J lost 3 bases, V lost 4 bases, and 6 bases had no gene match. This CDR3 region has 15 residues. CDR1 is SGHNT and CDR2 is YYREEE in the germline V gene (reference sequence). In nucleotides, the CDR3 is TGTGCCAGCAGCCGGGACAGCTCGTCTAATGAAAAACTGTTTTTT. This translates into CASSRDSSSNEKLFF.

This clonotype was detected only a few times. The rearrangement uses TRBV6-5 and TRBJ1-1; D uncertain. This CDR3 is 12 amino acids long. Germline V gene lookup returns CDR1 MNHEY and CDR2 SVGAGI. Between the trimmed V and J ends, which lost 5 bases and 13 bases, there was a span of 17 bases. CDR3 sequence (DNA): TGTGCCAGCAGTGATGGGTGGCGGAAGCTTTTCTTT. This sequence encodes CASSDGWRKLFF.

This clonotype was found many times. The rearrangement uses TRBV5-6 and TRBJ2-1, with 8 nucleotides matching TRBD2. V lost 1 base and J lost 9; bases outside the gene matches: 12. The CDR3 is made up of 16 amino acids. Germline V lookup: CDR1 SGHDT, CDR2 YYEEEE. CDR3 nucleotide sequence: TGTGCCAGCAGCTTGTGGGGGACTAGGGTTCTAGGTGAGCAGTTCTTC. Its translation: CASSLWGTRVLGEQFF.

There are many counts of this clonotype. The V call is TRBV12-3 or TRBV12-4, the J call TRBJ2-7; no clear D gene. The CDR3 has 14 residues. V was pared by 2 bases and J by 1 base, with 9 bases between. As DNA, the CDR3 is TGTGCCAGCAGTTTACGAACTCCATCCTACGAGCAGTACTTC. It is translated as CASSLRTPSYEQYF.

This clonotype was recorded many times. The chain carries TRBV6-6 and TRBJ1-2; possible D gene TRBD1, 6 bases. CDR3 length: 15 amino acids. V dropped 5 bases and J dropped 4 bases, with 17 bases sitting between them. Per germline, CDR1 MNHNY and CDR2 SVGAGI (reference sequence). This CDR3 is CASSPGTTKLYGYTF. CDR3 nucleotide sequence: TGTGCCAGCAGTCCCGGGACAACAAAACTCTATGGCTACACCTTC.

This clonotype occurred many times. The chain uses TRBV7-2 and TRBJ2-1, with 7 bases fitting TRBD1. This CDR3 has 15 amino acids. Trimming at V came to 5 bases and at J to 8 bases, leaving 12 bases not matched to a gene. From germline, CDR1 is SGHTA and CDR2 FQGNSA. CDR3 amino acids: CASSRRTGRLYEQFF. The CDR3 DNA reads as TGTGCCAGCAGCCGACGGACAGGTCGTCTATATGAGCAGTTCTTC.

In this sample, this clonotype turned up many times. The chain joins TRBV28 to TRBJ2-7, with no clear D. The CDR3 is 12 residues long. Germline assignment: CDR1 MDHEN and CDR2 SYDVKM. V lost 3 bases, J lost 0 bases, and 3 bases lay in between. The CDR3 spells CASSLTSYEQYF. CDR3 DNA: TGTGCCAGCAGTTTGACCTCCTACGAGCAGTACTTC.

In this sample, this clonotype turned up many times. This rearrangement joins TRBV5-1 to TRBJ2-7; possibly TRBD1 for D (5 bases). The length of the CDR3 is 14 residues. CDR1 is SGHRS and CDR2 is YFSETQ in the germline V gene. V was shortened by 0 bases and J by 7 bases, with 14 bases between the two germline ends. CDR3 loop: CASSLGRARYEQYF. In DNA form, the CDR3 reads TGCGCCAGCAGCTTGGGCAGGGCGAGGTATGAGCAGTACTTC.

This clonotype was observed at least ten times. The V gene is TRBV3-1, the J gene TRBJ1-6; D ambiguous. V lost 1 base and J 10 bases, leaving 8 bases between the germline ends. CDR1 and CDR2 from the germline V gene are LGHDT and YNNKEL (reference sequence). The CDR3 loop spans 13 amino acids. In nucleotides, the CDR3 is TGTGCCAGCAGCCAAGCAACGGGGTCACCCCTCCACTTT. Residues: CASSQATGSPLHF.

This clonotype was seen many times. The V and J genes are TRBV20-1 and TRBJ2-1; TRBD2 matches 8 bases. Trimming took 6 bases from V and 0 from J; bases not matched to a gene: 10. CDR3 length equals 16 residues. CDR1 is DFQATT and CDR2 is SNEGSKA in the germline V gene (reference sequence). The CDR3 loop reads CSAHHLAGSSYNEQFF. CDR3 in DNA: TGCAGTGCCCACCACCTAGCGGGTAGCTCCTACAATGAGCAGTTCTTC.